These 19 T cell receptor beta chains were all obtained from the same sample, sequenced in a study of blood T cell repertoires in COVID-19. Using immunoSEQ multiplex PCR, the repertoire was profiled, and TCRdb retains in-frame clones only, with some absent. The table has over 150,000 clones, roughly 87% seen once; the top ten hold 7% to 7.5%. The sample comprised PBMCs or T cells enriched from blood (not recorded which). The receptors stem from a woman between 50 and 59 years old who had recovered from COVID-19.

The rearrangement joins TRBV7-8 to TRBJ2-5; D unclear. This CDR3 is built from 11 residues. Germline CDR1 and CDR2: SGHVS and FQNEAQ. Trimming stripped 10 bases from V and 5 bases from J, with 11 bases between. The CDR3 reads CATRSGETQYF. In DNA form, the CDR3 reads TGTGCCACTCGGTCCGGGGAGACCCAGTACTTC. The full variable domain, its missing parts supplied by reference TRBV7-8 and TRBJ2-5, is GAGVSQSPRYKVAKRGQDVALRCDPISGHVSLFWYQQALGQGPEFLTYFQNEAQLDKSGLPSDRFFAERPEGSVSTLKIQRTQQEDSAVYLCATRSGETQYFGPGTRLLVL.

This rearrangement joins TRBV5-1 to TRBJ2-7; D not resolved. The CDR3 has 12 amino acids. Germline V gives CDR1 SGHRS, CDR2 YFSETQ. The V end was cut by 1 base, the J end by 2 bases, with 4 bases between. The CDR3 bases are TGCGCCAGCAGCTTGCCCGCCTACGAGCAGTACTTC. It encodes CASSLPAYEQYF.

V gene TRBV19 combines with J gene TRBJ1-1; TRBD1 might be the D (6 bases). The germline CDR1 and CDR2 sequences are LNHDA and SQIVND (reference sequence). The CDR3 runs 14 residues. V lost 2 bases, J lost 5 bases, and 12 bases lay in between. The CDR3 protein is CASSILGGGTEAFF. CDR3 nucleotide sequence: TGTGCCAGTAGTATATTAGGGGGGGGGACTGAAGCTTTCTTT.

The chain recombines TRBV5-6 with TRBJ1-2; 9 bases line up with TRBD1. The germline CDR1 and CDR2 sequences are SGHDT and YYEEEE. This CDR3 spans 16 amino acids. The V gene end was trimmed by 1 base and the J gene end by 1 base; junction bases not matched to a gene: 5. The CDR3 DNA is TGTGCCAGCAGCTTGTTAGGGGGACAGGGTAACTATGGCTACACCTTC. This gives the protein CASSLLGGQGNYGYTF.

This rearrangement joins TRBV3-1 (or the pseudogene TRBV3-2) to TRBJ2-7; D not resolved. From germline, CDR1 is LGHDT and CDR2 YNNKEL (reference sequence). V was cut by 4 bases and J by 1 base, with 14 bases left in between. CDR3 length equals 15 residues. The CDR3 DNA sequence: TGTGCCAGCAGCCTCTCTATCGACATTTCCTACGAGCAGTACTTC. Encoded protein: CASSLSIDISYEQYF.

The rearrangement links TRBV29-1 to TRBJ1-5; 9 bases are shared with TRBD1. CDR3 size: 12 residues. The J segment lost 7 bases and the V segment lost 4 bases, leaving 2 bases of the junction unmatched. Looked up from germline, CDR1 is SQVTM and CDR2 is ANQGSEA. The CDR3 DNA reads as TGCAGCGTTGGACAGGGGGACCAGCCCCAGCATTTT. Residues: CSVGQGDQPQHF. The complete variable domain, with remaining parts taken from reference TRBV29-1 and TRBJ1-5, reads SAVISQKPSRDICQRGTSLTIQCQVDSQVTMMFWYRQQPGQSLTLIATANQGSEATYESGFVIDKFPISRPNLTFSTLTVSNMSPEDSSIYLCSVGQGDQPQHFGDGTRLSIL.

J is TRBJ1-2 and V is TRBV28; 11 positions match TRBD1. From germline, CDR1 is MDHEN and CDR2 SYDVKM. V was pared by 2 bases and J by 4 bases, with 3 bases of the junction left unmatched. The CDR3 is 15 amino acids. CDR3 nucleotide sequence: TGTGCCAGCAGTTTAAGGACAGGGGGCCCCTATGGCTACACCTTC. Residues: CASSLRTGGPYGYTF.

The chain links TRBV5-8 to TRBJ1-6; TRBD1 matches at 7 bases. This CDR3 region has 15 residues. V gave up 4 bases and J gave up 4 bases; unmatched junction bases: 5. Germline V lookup: CDR1 SGHTS, CDR2 YDEGEE. CDR3 residues: CASSAETGYNSPLHF. CDR3 DNA sequence: TGTGCCAGCAGCGCAGAGACAGGGTATAATTCACCCCTCCACTTT.

This CDR3 reads CASRPTGGPYNEQFF. The CDR3 nucleotides read TGTGCCAGCAGACCCACAGGGGGGCCCTACAATGAGCAGTTCTTC. The genes are TRBV7-3 and TRBJ2-1; 8 nucleotides align to TRBD1. Trimming removed 6 bases from V and 2 bases from J; junction bases left unmatched: 6. Germline V gene lookup returns CDR1 SGHTA and CDR2 FQGTGA. The CDR3 is 15 amino acids.

The CDR3 spells CASSVVGGQGTEAFF. The CDR3 DNA sequence: TGTGCCAGCAGCGTAGTGGGGGGGCAAGGCACTGAAGCTTTCTTT. V and J are TRBV9 and TRBJ1-1; D might be TRBD1 (6 bases). This CDR3 spans 15 amino acids. From germline, CDR1 is SGDLS and CDR2 YYNGEE. The germline V and J ends were trimmed by 0 bases and 4 bases, with 13 bases remaining between them.

The rearrangement uses TRBV27 and TRBJ2-1; 12 bases map to TRBD2. The length of the CDR3 is 16 residues. CDR1 is MNHEY, CDR2 SMNVEV, per germline (reference sequence). Trimming cost V 6 bases and J 0 bases; bases outside gene matches: 3. CDR3 region: CASRKTSGSSYNEQFF. As DNA, the CDR3 is TGTGCCAGCAGGAAGACTAGCGGGAGCTCCTACAATGAGCAGTTCTTC.

This clone has only one observation. The chain is built from TRBV19 and TRBJ2-4; D is undetermined. This CDR3 has 17 amino acids. Germline loops: CDR1 LNHDA, CDR2 SQIVND (reference sequence). Trimming left V 1 base short and J 0 bases short, with 13 bases between. This CDR3 is CASSIVVSGAAKNIQYF. CDR3 bases: TGTGCCAGTAGTATAGTAGTCTCTGGAGCAGCCAAAAACATTCAGTACTTC.

The chain links TRBV18 to TRBJ2-1; TRBD2 agrees at 12 bases. The CDR3 has 16 amino acids. Losses at the gene ends were 5 bases for V and 4 bases for J; bases not matched to a gene: 6. Germline assignment: CDR1 KGHSH and CDR2 LQKENI. The CDR3 protein is CASSRTSGDSYNEQFF. For the CDR3, the DNA is TGTGCCAGCTCAAGGACTAGCGGGGATTCTTACAATGAGCAGTTCTTC.

V is TRBV2 and J is TRBJ1-2; 8 bases match TRBD1. Germline V CDR1 and CDR2: SNHLY, FYNNEI. With V trimmed by 5 bases and J by 8 bases, 13 bases remained unmatched. The CDR3 spans 15 residues. The CDR3 DNA follows: TGTGCCAGCAGTTCCAGGACAGGGCTCCCGCGAGGCTACACCTTC. Translated, it gives CASSSRTGLPRGYTF.

This chain joins TRBV11-3 and TRBJ2-3, with 8 bases matching TRBD1. Germline loops: CDR1 SGHNT, CDR2 YENEEA. This CDR3 is 15 amino acids long. The ends lost 5 bases at V and 0 bases at J; junction bases unmatched: 4. This CDR3 is CASSTGTGSTDTQYF. In DNA, the CDR3 is TGTGCCAGCAGCACCGGGACAGGAAGCACAGATACGCAGTATTTT.

CDR3 nucleotide sequence: TGTGCCAGCAGTCTGCAGGGCTACGGGGCCAACGTCCTGACTTTC. As protein: CASSLQGYGANVLTF. The chain couples TRBV7-3 to TRBJ2-6; TRBD1 is a possible D gene (5 bases). There are 15 residues in the CDR3. Trimming took off 6 bases at V and 4 bases at J, with 13 bases between the two ends. CDR1 is SGHTA, CDR2 FQGTGA, per germline. Combining the CDR3 with reference TRBV7-3 and TRBJ2-6 gives the whole variable domain GAGVSQTPSNKVTEKGKYVELRCDPISGHTALYWYRQSLGQGPEFLIYFQGTGAADDSGLPNDRFFAVRPEGSVSTLKIQRTERGDSAVYLCASSLQGYGANVLTFGAGSRLTVL.

The chain has TRBV5-1 and TRBJ2-3; 10 bases fit TRBD2. The CDR3 is 16 amino acids. Germline-derived CDR1 and CDR2 are SGHRS and YFSETQ. With 0 bases clipped from V and 0 bases from J, the junction kept 1 base outside the gene matches. The CDR3 DNA is TGCGCCAGCAGCTTGGCAGCGGGAGGGAGCACAGATACGCAGTATTTT. This gives the protein CASSLAAGGSTDTQYF.

The genes are TRBV5-1 and TRBJ1-1; no clear D. The CDR3 has 14 residues. V lost 0 bases and J lost 1, with 7 bases in between. Germline V gene sequence: CDR1 SGHRS, CDR2 YFSETQ. Here the CDR3 reads CASSLVPGNTEAFF. In DNA, the CDR3 is TGCGCCAGCAGCTTGGTTCCGGGGAACACTGAAGCTTTCTTT.

The chain is built from TRBV6-5 and TRBJ2-7, with TRBD2 as a possible D gene (5 bases). The CDR3 covers 13 residues. V lost 5 bases, J lost 4 bases, and 12 bases lay in between. Germline loops: CDR1 MNHEY, CDR2 SVGAGI. This chain's CDR3 is CASSLGEVYEQYF. CDR3 nucleotides: TGTGCCAGCAGTCTCGGGGAAGTTTACGAGCAGTACTTC.